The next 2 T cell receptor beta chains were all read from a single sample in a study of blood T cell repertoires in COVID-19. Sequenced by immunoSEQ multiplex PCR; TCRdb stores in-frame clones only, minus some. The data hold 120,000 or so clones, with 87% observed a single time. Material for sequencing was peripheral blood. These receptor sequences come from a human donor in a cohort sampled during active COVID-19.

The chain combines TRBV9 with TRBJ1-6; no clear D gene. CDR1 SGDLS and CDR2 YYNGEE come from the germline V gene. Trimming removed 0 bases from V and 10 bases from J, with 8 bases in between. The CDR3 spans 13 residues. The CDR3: CASSVATDSPLHF. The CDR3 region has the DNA TGTGCCAGCAGCGTAGCTACAGACTCACCCCTCCACTTT.

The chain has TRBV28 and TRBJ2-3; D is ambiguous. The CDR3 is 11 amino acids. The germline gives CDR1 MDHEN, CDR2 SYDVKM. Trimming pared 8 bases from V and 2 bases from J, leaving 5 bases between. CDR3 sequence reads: CASSYTDTQYF. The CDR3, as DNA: TGTGCCAGCTCGTACACAGATACGCAGTATTTT. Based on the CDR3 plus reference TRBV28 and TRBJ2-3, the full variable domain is DVKVTQSSRYLVKRTGEKVFLECVQDMDHENMFWYRQDPGLGLRLIYFSYDVKMKEKGDIPEGYSVSREKKERFSLILESASTNQTSMYLCASSYTDTQYFGPGTRLTVL.